Listed below are T cell receptor beta chains from one sample, sequenced in a study of T-cell memory formation after mild COVID-19. Using its own MiXCR run on the 5' RACE reads, TCRdb lists one record per CDR3 protein. The sample includes 300,000 to 400,000 distinct CDR3 sequences, about 21% seen only once; the top ten take approximately 12%. The material sequenced was PBMCs or a T cell subset sorted from them (not recorded which). All receptors derive from an adult woman who had mild COVID-19 (a few samples of this study predate the infection). Cell type and time point are not known. Both conserved end residues are part of each CDR3. Each record gives: J gene, clone size, V gene, D gene, CDR3 length, CDR3 DNA, CDR3 protein. A D gene is named only where the DNA matches it firmly. Rows may omit the clone size; those that give it use once, few, many or a size class.

J: TRBJ2-7
size: .
V: TRBV6-2/TRBV6-3
D: TRBD1
length: 15
DNA: TGTGCCAGCAGTACCTCCGGGACAGAGCCCTACGAGCAGTACTTC
CDR3: CASSTSGTEPYEQYF

J: TRBJ2-1
size: few
V: TRBV7-6
D: TRBD1
length: 12
DNA: TGTGCCAGCAAAACAGGGGGCAATGAGCAGTTCTTC
CDR3: CASKTGGNEQFF

J: TRBJ1-2
size: .
V: TRBV4-1
D: .
length: 19
DNA: TGCGCCAGCAGCCAATTTGGATTTCTGTCGACAGGACTTTCTTATGGCTACACCTTC
CDR3: CASSQFGFLSTGLSYGYTF

J: TRBJ2-2
size: .
V: TRBV15
D: .
length: 14
DNA: TGTGCCACCAGCACGACAGCGAACACCGGGGAGCTGTTTTTT
CDR3: CATSTTANTGELFF

J: TRBJ2-1
size: few
V: TRBV12-3/TRBV12-4
D: .
length: 16
DNA: TGTGCCAGCAGATCCACAGATCGTAGAGCCTACAATGAGCAGTTCTTC
CDR3: CASRSTDRRAYNEQFF

J: TRBJ2-7
size: .
V: TRBV29-1
D: .
length: 11
DNA: TGCAGCGTTGCACGTCACAACGAGCAGTACTTC
CDR3: CSVARHNEQYF

J: TRBJ1-1
size: few
V: TRBV29-1
D: .
length: 15
DNA: TGCAGCGTTGACGGCAACAAGTGGTCGGCCACTGAAGCTTTCTTT
CDR3: CSVDGNKWSATEAFF

J: TRBJ2-7
size: few
V: TRBV7-2
D: TRBD1
length: 14
DNA: TGTGTCACCCAGGTCGGGACAGGGGCTTACGAGCAGTACTTC
CDR3: CVTQVGTGAYEQYF

J: TRBJ2-3
size: .
V: TRBV11-2
D: .
length: 16
DNA: TGTGCCAGCAGCTTATTCGGGCAGGCTAGCACAGATACGCAGTATTTT
CDR3: CASSLFGQASTDTQYF

J: TRBJ2-7
size: many
V: TRBV7-8
D: .
length: 14
DNA: TGTGCCAGCAGCTTAGCGGGGGCGGGCTACGAGCAGTACTTC
CDR3: CASSLAGAGYEQYF

J: TRBJ2-7
size: .
V: TRBV27
D: .
length: 13
DNA: TGTGCCAAGATGACAGACCGATCCTACGAGCAGTACTTC
CDR3: CAKMTDRSYEQYF

J: TRBJ2-2
size: .
V: TRBV7-3
D: .
length: 15
DNA: TGTGCCAGCAGCTCCTCTGTAGCGAACACCGGGGAGCTGTTTTTT
CDR3: CASSSSVANTGELFF

J: TRBJ1-1
size: .
V: TRBV6-6
D: .
length: 14
DNA: TGTGCCAGCAGTTACTCGATGCCGGTCCCTGAAGCTTTCTTT
CDR3: CASSYSMPVPEAFF

J: TRBJ1-1
size: few
V: TRBV3-1
D: .
length: 12
DNA: TGTGCCAGCAGCCTAACAGGGTTTGAAGCTTTCTTT
CDR3: CASSLTGFEAFF

J: TRBJ2-5
size: .
V: TRBV7-2
D: .
length: 14
DNA: TGTGCCAGCAGCTTAGTGGGAGCAGCGGAGACCCAGTACTTC
CDR3: CASSLVGAAETQYF

J: TRBJ2-7
size: few
V: TRBV29-1
D: .
length: 11
DNA: TGCAGCGTTTCGGAGTGGGACGAGCAGTACTTC
CDR3: CSVSEWDEQYF

J: TRBJ2-5
size: few
V: TRBV7-9
D: TRBD2
length: 15
DNA: TGTGCCAGCAAACAGGTTGGACTAGCGGAAGAGACCCAGTACTTC
CDR3: CASKQVGLAEETQYF

J: TRBJ1-1
size: few
V: TRBV20-1
D: .
length: 15
DNA: TGCAGTGCTGTTATACAGGGTCGCGGCAACACTGAAGCTTTCTTT
CDR3: CSAVIQGRGNTEAFF

J: TRBJ2-1
size: .
V: TRBV12-3/TRBV12-4
D: .
length: 12
DNA: TGTGCCAGCAGCCCCGGGCTCCAGGAGCAGTTCTTC
CDR3: CASSPGLQEQFF

J: TRBJ2-5
size: few
V: TRBV2
D: TRBD1
length: 15
DNA: TGTGCCAGCAGTACCGGGACAGGGGGCTATGAGACCCAGTACTTC
CDR3: CASSTGTGGYETQYF

J: TRBJ2-2
size: few
V: TRBV6-6
D: .
length: 13
DNA: TGTGCCAGCAGCGCGCCGAACACCGGGGAGCTGTTTTTT
CDR3: CASSAPNTGELFF

J: TRBJ2-5
size: .
V: TRBV5-1
D: TRBD2
length: 16
DNA: TGCGCCAGCAACACCGGACTAGCGGGGTATCAAGAGACCCAGTACTTC
CDR3: CASNTGLAGYQETQYF

J: TRBJ2-7
size: .
V: TRBV6-5
D: TRBD2
length: 16
DNA: TGTGCCAGCAGTCTGACCGGGACTAGGAGCTCCTACGAGCAGTACTTC
CDR3: CASSLTGTRSSYEQYF

J: TRBJ2-2
size: .
V: TRBV5-1
D: TRBD2
length: 14
DNA: TGCGCCAGCAGCCCCGGGACTAGGCCCGGGGAGCTGTTTTTT
CDR3: CASSPGTRPGELFF

J: TRBJ2-3
size: few
V: TRBV7-9
D: .
length: 14
DNA: TGTGCCAGCAGCAGAGACGGCCCCAGGTATACGCAGTATTTT
CDR3: CASSRDGPRYTQYF

J: TRBJ1-2
size: .
V: TRBV20-1
D: TRBD1
length: 15
DNA: TGCAGTGCTAGAGACGACAGGGGCCCTGACTATGGCTACACCTTC
CDR3: CSARDDRGPDYGYTF

J: TRBJ2-5
size: few
V: TRBV29-1
D: TRBD2
length: 14
DNA: TGCAGCGTTGGAACGGGAGGTAATCCGGAGACCCAGTACTTC
CDR3: CSVGTGGNPETQYF

J: TRBJ2-7
size: few
V: TRBV6-5
D: .
length: 15
DNA: TGTGCCAGCAGTTACTCCGTGTGGGGCTCCTACGAGCAGTACTTC
CDR3: CASSYSVWGSYEQYF

J: TRBJ2-7
size: once
V: TRBV25-1
D: TRBD1
length: 17
DNA: TGTGCCAGCAGTGACTCAACCGGGACAGTGAGCTCCTACGAGCAGTACTTC
CDR3: CASSDSTGTVSSYEQYF

J: TRBJ2-1
size: .
V: TRBV5-1
D: .
length: 14
DNA: TGCGCCAGCAGCTTGGTGTGGGGTTACAATGAGCAGTTCTTC
CDR3: CASSLVWGYNEQFF

J: TRBJ1-2
size: few
V: TRBV12-3/TRBV12-4
D: .
length: 13
DNA: TGTGCCAGCAGTCCACAGGGAACCTCTGGCTACACCTTC
CDR3: CASSPQGTSGYTF

J: TRBJ1-2
size: few
V: TRBV7-2
D: TRBD1
length: 15
DNA: TGTGCCAGCAGCACCTCCGGGACAGATAACTATGGCTACACCTTC
CDR3: CASSTSGTDNYGYTF

J: TRBJ2-7
size: .
V: TRBV12-3/TRBV12-4
D: TRBD1
length: 16
DNA: TGTGCCAGCAGTTTAGGAACTTGGGGACAGGGGTACGAGCAGTACTTC
CDR3: CASSLGTWGQGYEQYF

J: TRBJ1-1
size: few
V: TRBV4-1
D: .
length: 15
DNA: TGCGCCAGCAGCCAAGAATCTTCAATGAACACTGAAGCTTTCTTT
CDR3: CASSQESSMNTEAFF

J: TRBJ1-4
size: few
V: TRBV6-6
D: TRBD1
length: 15
DNA: TGTGCCAGCAGTGCTACAGGGGGGCCTAATGAAAAACTGTTTTTT
CDR3: CASSATGGPNEKLFF

J: TRBJ2-1
size: few
V: TRBV24-1
D: TRBD1
length: 16
DNA: TGTGCCACCGGGTCCCCAACGGGACAGGGGAACAATGAGCAGTTCTTC
CDR3: CATGSPTGQGNNEQFF

J: TRBJ1-1
size: few
V: TRBV7-2
D: .
length: 11
DNA: TGTGCCAGCAGCTTAAGGGATCTAGCTTTCTTT
CDR3: CASSLRDLAFF

J: TRBJ2-7
size: few
V: TRBV6-2/TRBV6-3
D: .
length: 15
DNA: TGTGCCAGCAGCTCACAACGGACACCGACCTACGAGCAGTACTTC
CDR3: CASSSQRTPTYEQYF

J: TRBJ1-1
size: .
V: TRBV18
D: .
length: 12
DNA: TGTGCCAGCTCATCGGTTATCACTGAAGCTTTCTTT
CDR3: CASSSVITEAFF

J: TRBJ1-5
size: .
V: TRBV6-5
D: TRBD1
length: 13
DNA: TGTGCCAGCAGCCCAGGGGGGCGACAGCCCAAGCATTTT
CDR3: CASSPGGRQPKHF

J: TRBJ2-7
size: .
V: TRBV2
D: TRBD2
length: 15
DNA: TGTGCCAGCAGTAACCCGGGACTAGTGTTTAACGAGCAGTACTTC
CDR3: CASSNPGLVFNEQYF

J: TRBJ1-1
size: .
V: TRBV6-5
D: TRBD1
length: 17
DNA: TGTGCCAGCAACCGATTACCGACAGGGTCTCTGAACACTGAAGCTTTCTTT
CDR3: CASNRLPTGSLNTEAFF

J: TRBJ2-2
size: .
V: TRBV12-3/TRBV12-4
D: TRBD2
length: 17
DNA: TGTGCCAGCAGTTTCCCAGGGACTAGCGGGAGAGTCGGGGAGCTGTTTTTT
CDR3: CASSFPGTSGRVGELFF

J: TRBJ1-6
size: .
V: TRBV27
D: .
length: 12
DNA: TGTGCCAGCAGCCAGTACGGGTCACCCCTCCACTTT
CDR3: CASSQYGSPLHF

J: TRBJ1-2
size: few
V: TRBV5-8
D: TRBD1
length: 14
DNA: TGTGCCAGCAGCTTGGCCCAGGGACAGTATGGCTACACCTTC
CDR3: CASSLAQGQYGYTF

J: TRBJ1-1
size: .
V: TRBV20-1
D: TRBD1
length: 15
DNA: TGCAGTGCTAGAGCAACCGGGACAGGGGGCCCCGAAGCTTTCTTT
CDR3: CSARATGTGGPEAFF

J: TRBJ2-2
size: few
V: TRBV20-1
D: TRBD2
length: 17
DNA: TGCAGTGCTAGAGAGCTAAGACTAGCGTCGAACACCGGGGAGCTGTTTTTT
CDR3: CSARELRLASNTGELFF

J: TRBJ2-1
size: few
V: TRBV20-1
D: .
length: 14
DNA: TGCAGTGCTAGGCAGACGGTCTCCTACAATGAGCAGTTCTTC
CDR3: CSARQTVSYNEQFF

J: TRBJ2-1
size: .
V: TRBV24-1
D: TRBD2
length: 16
DNA: TGTGCCACCAGTGATTTCGGTAGCGGGAGATACAATGAGCAGTTCTTC
CDR3: CATSDFGSGRYNEQFF

J: TRBJ1-2
size: .
V: TRBV6-5
D: .
length: 13
DNA: TGTGCCAGCAGCCCTCACCGTAACTATGGCTACACCTTC
CDR3: CASSPHRNYGYTF

J: TRBJ2-7
size: few
V: TRBV9
D: .
length: 15
DNA: TGTGCCAGCAGCGTAGATCTCGCTAGTTCCTACGAGCAGTACTTC
CDR3: CASSVDLASSYEQYF

J: TRBJ2-3
size: .
V: TRBV7-6
D: .
length: 14
DNA: TGTGCCAGCAGTTACGGGCCCTTCACAGATACGCAGTATTTT
CDR3: CASSYGPFTDTQYF

J: TRBJ2-7
size: .
V: TRBV7-6
D: TRBD2
length: 15
DNA: TGTGCCAGCAGCCCGTTACTAGCGGCAAGATACGAGCAGTACTTC
CDR3: CASSPLLAARYEQYF